These 7 T cell receptor beta chains were all obtained from the same sample, sequenced in a study of neoadjuvant anti-PD-1 for oral cavity cancer. The data were produced by immunoSEQ multiplex PCR, yet TCRdb's version contains in-frame clones alone and is incomplete. The table has about 72,000 clones, more than 70% seen once. Material: PBMCs, obtained before nivolumab (anti-PD-1) treatment. The receptors stem from a person between 40 and 85 years old with oral cavity squamous cell carcinoma.

The chain employs TRBV2 and TRBJ2-7, with TRBD1 as a possible D gene (6 bases). The CDR3 covers 12 residues. Germline V gives CDR1 SNHLY, CDR2 FYNNEI. Trimming pared 8 bases from V and 2 bases from J, leaving 10 bases between. The DNA for the CDR3 is TGTGCCAGCCGGGGACAACCCTACGAGCAGTACTTC. It specifies CASRGQPYEQYF.

The chain joins TRBV10-3 to TRBJ2-7; D is perhaps TRBD2 (5 bases). The CDR3 loop spans 17 amino acids. V lost 2 bases to trimming and J lost 2 bases, with 19 bases between them. Germline V lookup: CDR1 ENHRY, CDR2 SYGVKD. CDR3 region: CAISEPRVGDLTYEQYF. CDR3 nucleotides: TGTGCCATCAGTGAGCCGAGGGTTGGCGACCTTACCTACGAGCAGTACTTC.

V gene TRBV9 combines with J gene TRBJ2-7; no reliable D call. The CDR3 runs 15 residues. The V gene lost 0 bases and the J gene lost 0 bases, with 10 bases spanning the gap. In germline, CDR1 is SGDLS, CDR2 YYNGEE. The CDR3 loop reads CASSVGWASSYEQYF. CDR3 DNA sequence: TGTGCCAGCAGCGTAGGGTGGGCTAGCTCCTACGAGCAGTACTTC.

A single count supports this clone. The chain is built from TRBV27 and TRBJ2-4; D gene ambiguous. V shed 7 bases and J shed 5 bases, with 12 bases lying between them. Germline CDR1 is MNHEY and CDR2 is SMNVEV (reference sequence). This CDR3 contains 13 residues. CDR3 sequence (DNA): TGTGCCAGCAATCCTTTGGTTGAAAACATTCAGTACTTC. Amino acid sequence: CASNPLVENIQYF.

This clone was observed a few times. V is TRBV10-3 and J is TRBJ1-2; the D is unclear. Trimming left V 2 bases short and J 7 bases short, with 8 bases between. Germline V gene sequence: CDR1 ENHRY, CDR2 SYGVKD. CDR3 length: 12 amino acids. The DNA for the CDR3 is TGTGCCATCAGTGAGCAAGAGGGTGGCTACACCTTC. It is translated as CAISEQEGGYTF.

The V and J genes are TRBV9 and TRBJ1-2; weak D call: TRBD1 (6 bases). V lost 3 bases and J lost 4, with 16 bases in between. The germline V gene has CDR1 SGDLS and CDR2 YYNGEE. CDR3 size: 15 residues. This chain's CDR3 is CASSDRAGAVYGYTF. In DNA, the CDR3 is TGTGCCAGCAGCGACAGGGCAGGCGCGGTCTATGGCTACACCTTC.

This clone was seen a handful of times. This sequence joins TRBV4-1 and TRBJ2-2, with 9 bases matching TRBD2. Losses at the gene ends were 3 bases for V and 8 bases for J; bases not matched to a gene: 4. This CDR3 comprises 14 residues. Per germline, CDR1 MGHRA and CDR2 YSYEKL. This chain's CDR3 is CASSQIAGAGELFF. DNA for the CDR3: TGCGCCAGCAGCCAGATAGCGGGAGCGGGGGAGCTGTTTTTT.